The 25 T cell receptor beta chains below were found in one sample sequenced in a study of technical replicates of blood from a few donors. Only in-frame clones appear in the TCRdb table, and some are missing; sequencing was by immunoSEQ multiplex PCR. The table lists more than 65,000 clones, 70% to 90% of them singletons, with around 4% in the top ten. The sequencing input was PBMCs. These receptor sequences come from a human donor in good health. Some clones in this sample may be carry-over from other donors' samples.

The chain is built from TRBV30 and TRBJ1-1; tentatively, D is TRBD1 (6 bases). This CDR3 has 13 amino acids. Looked up from germline, CDR1 is GTSNPN and CDR2 is SVGIG (reference sequence). V lost 5 bases and J lost 4, with 14 bases in between. CDR3 DNA sequence: TGTGCCTGGTCTTACAGGGAGTCCACTGAAGCTTTCTTT. As protein: CAWSYRESTEAFF.

This clone was observed once. This chain connects TRBV5-1 to TRBJ2-7; 10 bases fit TRBD2. J was trimmed by 3 bases and V by 4 bases; bases with no gene match: 4. Germline assignment: CDR1 SGHRS and CDR2 YFSETQ. This CDR3 comprises 14 residues. This chain's CDR3 is CASSNLAGGYEQYF. CDR3 in DNA: TGCGCCAGCAGCAACTTAGCGGGGGGCTACGAGCAGTACTTC.

The chain carries TRBV5-4 and TRBJ2-5, with 7 positions matching TRBD1. Germline lookup yields CDR1 SGHNT and CDR2 YYREEE (reference sequence). This CDR3 is 16 amino acids long. V lost 3 bases, J lost 1 base, and 9 bases stayed unmatched. CDR3 sequence (DNA): TGTGCCAGCAGCTCCCGGCTGGGACAGTCCCAAGAGACCCAGTACTTC. It encodes CASSSRLGQSQETQYF. Looking up the rest from reference TRBV5-4 and TRBJ2-5 gives the full variable domain: ETGVTQSPTHLIKTRGQQVTLRCSSQSGHNTVSWYQQALGQGPQFIFQYYREEENGRGNFPPRFSGLQFPNYSSELNVNALELDDSALYLCASSSRLGQSQETQYFGPGTRLLVL.

The chain recombines TRBV19 with TRBJ1-5, with D uncertain. Germline CDR1 reads LNHDA; CDR2 reads SQIVND (reference sequence). CDR3 length: 15 residues. The ends were cut back, 1 base at V and 2 bases at J, with 9 bases in the middle. CDR3 sequence (DNA): TGTGCCAGTAGTATAGCCGGGTATGGCAATCAGCCCCAGCATTTT. It specifies CASSIAGYGNQPQHF.

Remarks on this clone: The same CDR3 can be traced to other DNA sequences in this sample. The CDR3 loop reads CAWSGGGNTIYF. DNA for the CDR3: TGTGCCTGGAGTGGAGGGGGAAACACCATATATTTT. The chain joins TRBV30 to TRBJ1-3; no definite D call. CDR1 is GTSNPN and CDR2 is SVGIG in the germline V gene (reference sequence). V gave up 1 base and J gave up 4 bases, with 5 bases separating them. CDR3 length: 12 residues. The variable domain in full, completed from reference TRBV30 and TRBJ1-3, reads SQTIHQWPATLVQPVGSPLSLECTVEGTSNPNLYWYRQAAGRGLQLLFYSVGIGQISSEVPQNLSASRPQDRQFILSSKKLLLSDSGFYLCAWSGGGNTIYFGEGSWLTVV.

The V gene is TRBV4-1, the J gene TRBJ2-1, with 7 bases lining up with TRBD2. Germline CDR1 MGHRA, CDR2 YSYEKL. The CDR3 totals 17 residues. The trim removed 8 bases at V and 7 bases at J, leaving 20 bases unmatched. The CDR3 spells CASQRGFLWEGQNEQFF. The CDR3 nucleotides read TGCGCCAGCCAGCGGGGATTTTTGTGGGAGGGCCAGAATGAGCAGTTCTTC.

This sequence joins TRBV9 and TRBJ2-3; D remains ambiguous. The V end lost 3 bases, the J end lost 2 bases, and 13 bases lay between the germline ends. Germline-derived CDR1 and CDR2 are SGDLS and YYNGEE. The CDR3 length is 15 residues. CDR3 sequence (DNA): TGTGCCAGCAGCGGTACCCACAATCCCACAGATACGCAGTATTTT. Protein sequence: CASSGTHNPTDTQYF.

The chain carries TRBV9 and TRBJ1-4; tentatively, D is TRBD1 (5 bases). The CDR3 is 15 residues long. Germline V lookup: CDR1 SGDLS, CDR2 YYNGEE. The germline V and J ends were trimmed by 0 bases and 3 bases, with 9 bases remaining between them. CDR3 coding DNA: TGTGCCAGCAGCGTAGTCGGACAACCTAATGAAAAACTGTTTTTT. It encodes CASSVVGQPNEKLFF.

Only a few counts were recorded for this clone. This chain joins TRBV7-3 and TRBJ1-1; 8 positions match TRBD1. The CDR3 extends over 15 amino acids. Germline V gives CDR1 SGHTA, CDR2 FQGTGA. J was trimmed by 1 base and V by 3 bases; bases with no gene match: 4. The CDR3 nucleotides are TGTGCCAGCAGCTTGAGACAGGGGTCGAACACTGAAGCTTTCTTT. This gives the protein CASSLRQGSNTEAFF.

The rearrangement joins TRBV11-2 to TRBJ1-2; TRBD1 matches at 8 bases. V lost 10 bases to trimming and J lost 9 bases; unmatched junction nucleotides: 13. This CDR3 region has 13 residues. Germline lookup yields CDR1 SGHAT and CDR2 FQNNGV. The CDR3 loop is CAISGGQGLRYTF. In DNA, the CDR3 is TGTGCCATCTCGGGAGGACAGGGATTGCGCTACACCTTC.

The V and J genes are TRBV19 and TRBJ1-2, with a tentative D call TRBD1 (6 bases). CDR1 is LNHDA, CDR2 SQIVND, per germline (reference sequence). The CDR3 loop spans 12 amino acids. Trimming pared 5 bases from V and 12 bases from J, leaving 16 bases between. The CDR3 loop is CASSQNRVVDTF. The CDR3 DNA follows: TGTGCCAGTAGTCAGAACAGGGTGGTGGACACCTTC.

V gene TRBV10-3 combines with J gene TRBJ2-7; TRBD1 aligns across 9 bases. V shed 3 bases, J shed 0 bases, and the junction held 3 bases outside the gene matches. The CDR3 consists of 15 residues. Germline lookup yields CDR1 ENHRY and CDR2 SYGVKD. The CDR3 region has the DNA TGTGCCATCAGTGACGGGACAGGGTCCTCCTACGAGCAGTACTTC. As protein: CAISDGTGSSYEQYF.

CDR3 sequence (DNA): TGTGCCAGCTCCCCCGCTCTTAGCGGCTACGAGCAGTACTTC. Translating it yields CASSPALSGYEQYF. The chain couples TRBV18 to TRBJ2-7; D possibly corresponds to TRBD2 (6 bases). The CDR3 runs 14 residues. Germline CDR1 and CDR2: KGHSH and LQKENI. V lost 6 bases and J lost 3, with 15 bases in between.

This chain uses TRBV7-9 with TRBJ1-1; possibly TRBD1 for D (5 bases). CDR1 is SEHNR, CDR2 FQNEAQ, per germline (reference sequence). Between the trimmed V and J ends, which lost 5 bases and 4 bases, there was a span of 17 bases. The CDR3 extends over 15 amino acids. CDR3 in amino acids: CASSLMMTATTEAFF. The CDR3 DNA reads as TGTGCCAGCAGCCTAATGATGACAGCTACCACTGAAGCTTTCTTT. The variable domain in full, with the rest retrieved from reference TRBV7-9 and TRBJ1-1, is DTGVSQNPRHKITKRGQNVTFRCDPISEHNRLYWYRQTLGQGPEFLTYFQNEAQLEKSRLLSDRFSAERPKGSFSTLEIQRTEQGDSAMYLCASSLMMTATTEAFFGQGTRLTVV.

V is TRBV5-6 and J is TRBJ1-2; D remains unclear. Between the trimmed V and J ends, which lost 4 bases and 4 bases, there was a span of 14 bases. CDR1 SGHDT and CDR2 YYEEEE come from the germline V gene. This CDR3 comprises 14 residues. Here the CDR3 reads CASSPEVLSYGYTF. The CDR3 DNA reads as TGTGCCAGCAGCCCGGAGGTCTTATCCTATGGCTACACCTTC. Together with reference TRBV5-6 and TRBJ1-2, the CDR3 gives the full variable domain: DAGVTQSPTHLIKTRGQQVTLRCSPKSGHDTVSWYQQALGQGPQFIFQYYEEEERQRGNFPDRFSGHQFPNYSSELNVNALLLGDSALYLCASSPEVLSYGYTFGSGTRLTVV.

The chain uses TRBV7-9 and TRBJ2-7; D unclear. The CDR3 is 11 residues long. Germline V gives CDR1 SEHNR, CDR2 FQNEAQ (reference sequence). V was clipped by 5 bases and J by 6 bases, with 8 bases between them. The CDR3 here is CASSPQAEQYF. The CDR3 region has the DNA TGTGCCAGCAGCCCGCAGGCCGAGCAGTACTTC. Together with reference TRBV7-9 and TRBJ2-7, the CDR3 gives the full variable domain: DTGVSQNPRHKITKRGQNVTFRCDPISEHNRLYWYRQTLGQGPEFLTYFQNEAQLEKSRLLSDRFSAERPKGSFSTLEIQRTEQGDSAMYLCASSPQAEQYFGPGTRLTVT.

The chain uses TRBV11-2 and TRBJ1-1; D gene unclear. The CDR3 totals 15 residues. The V gene's germline CDR1 is SGHAT and CDR2 FQNNGV. The V gene lost 4 bases and the J gene lost 1 base, with 13 bases spanning the gap. The CDR3 protein is CASSSLRVTNTEAFF. As DNA, the CDR3 is TGTGCCAGCAGCTCTCTACGGGTGACGAACACTGAAGCTTTCTTT.

The chain employs TRBV7-2 and TRBJ2-1; 7 positions match TRBD2. Unmatched junction bases numbered 14, after V lost 2 bases and J lost 7 bases. This CDR3 is 17 amino acids long. Looked up from germline, CDR1 is SGHTA and CDR2 is FQGNSA. For the CDR3, the DNA is TGTGCCAGCAGCTTAAGGAGGTTGGGCGGGAGCGGGAATGAGCAGTTCTTC. Translating gives CASSLRRLGGSGNEQFF.

The V and J genes are TRBV2 and TRBJ2-3; TRBD2 agrees at 11 bases. Germline V gene lookup returns CDR1 SNHLY and CDR2 FYNNEI. The CDR3 loop spans 14 amino acids. Losses at the gene ends were 8 bases for V and 6 bases for J; bases not matched to a gene: 7. CDR3 sequence (DNA): TGTGCCAGCGGAGTAGCGGGAGGGCCGGATACGCAGTATTTT. Its protein is CASGVAGGPDTQYF.

The V and J genes are TRBV9 and TRBJ2-3; 8 nucleotides match TRBD2. There are 17 residues in the CDR3. Germline V gene sequence: CDR1 SGDLS, CDR2 YYNGEE. The V gene end was trimmed by 3 bases and the J gene end by 0 bases; junction bases not matched to a gene: 9. CDR3 sequence reads: CASSEGSGASSTDTQYF. CDR3 nucleotide sequence: TGTGCCAGCAGCGAAGGTAGCGGGGCCTCTAGCACAGATACGCAGTATTTT.

The rearrangement uses TRBV7-6 and TRBJ2-1; the match to TRBD2 covers 9 bases. Trimming cost V 3 bases and J 10 bases; bases outside gene matches: 10. Germline V gene sequence: CDR1 SGHVS, CDR2 FNYEAQ. The CDR3 extends over 15 amino acids. This CDR3 is CASSLGLAGGGEQFF. CDR3 in DNA: TGTGCCAGCAGCTTGGGTTTGGCGGGAGGGGGAGAGCAGTTCTTC. Supplemented by reference TRBV7-6 and TRBJ2-1, the full variable domain reads GAGVSQSPRYKVTKRGQDVALRCDPISGHVSLYWYRQALGQGPEFLTYFNYEAQQDKSGLPNDRFSAERPEGSISTLTIQRTEQRDSAMYRCASSLGLAGGGEQFFGPGTRLTVL.

The V gene is TRBV6-5, the J gene TRBJ2-1; tentatively, D is TRBD2 (5 bases). Germline CDR1 and CDR2: MNHEY and SVGAGI. V was pared by 0 bases and J by 5 bases, with 8 bases between. The CDR3 consists of 14 residues. The CDR3 nucleotides read TGTGCCAGCAGTTACTCCGGGATTGACAATGAGCAGTTCTTC. Protein product: CASSYSGIDNEQFF.

V is TRBV30 and J is TRBJ1-5, with D hard to call. Germline V gene sequence: CDR1 GTSNPN, CDR2 SVGIG (reference sequence). Trimming pared 1 base from V and 6 bases from J, leaving 10 bases between. The CDR3 covers 13 residues. DNA for the CDR3: TGTGCCTGGAGTGCCCCTAGCCGTCAGCCCCAGCATTTT. This codes for CAWSAPSRQPQHF.

The CDR3 DNA reads TGTGCCAGCAGGCCCGACCGGGGGGGATTCAGAAACGAGCAGTACTTC. This encodes CASRPDRGGFRNEQYF. The V gene is TRBV7-9, the J gene TRBJ2-7; 8 bases align to TRBD2. The length of the CDR3 is 16 residues. In germline, CDR1 is SEHNR, CDR2 FQNEAQ (reference sequence). J gave up 5 bases and V 6 bases, and 15 bases lay outside the gene matches.

The rearrangement uses TRBV2 and TRBJ2-1, with 11 positions matching TRBD2. Germline CDR1 is SNHLY and CDR2 is FYNNEI. Unmatched junction bases numbered 4, after V lost 9 bases and J lost 3 bases. The CDR3 sequence is 14 residues long. The CDR3 protein is CASATSGSYNEQFF. In DNA form, the CDR3 reads TGTGCCAGTGCCACTAGCGGGAGCTACAATGAGCAGTTCTTC.